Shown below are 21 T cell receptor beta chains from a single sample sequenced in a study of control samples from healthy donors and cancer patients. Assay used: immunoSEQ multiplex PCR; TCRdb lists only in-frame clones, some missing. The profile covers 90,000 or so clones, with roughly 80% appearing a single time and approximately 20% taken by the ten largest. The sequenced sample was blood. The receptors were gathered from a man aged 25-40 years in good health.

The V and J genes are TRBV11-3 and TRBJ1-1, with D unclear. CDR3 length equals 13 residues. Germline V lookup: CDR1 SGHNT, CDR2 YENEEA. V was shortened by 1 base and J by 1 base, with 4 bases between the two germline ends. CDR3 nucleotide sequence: TGTGCCAGCAGCTTAGGAGGGAACACTGAAGCTTTCTTT. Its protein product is CASSLGGNTEAFF.

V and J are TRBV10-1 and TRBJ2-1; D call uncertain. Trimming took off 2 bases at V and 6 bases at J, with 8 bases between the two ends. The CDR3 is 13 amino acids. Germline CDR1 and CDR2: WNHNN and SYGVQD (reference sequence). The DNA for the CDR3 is TGCGCCAGCAGTGAGCATAACCTCAATGAGCAGTTCTTC. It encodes CASSEHNLNEQFF.

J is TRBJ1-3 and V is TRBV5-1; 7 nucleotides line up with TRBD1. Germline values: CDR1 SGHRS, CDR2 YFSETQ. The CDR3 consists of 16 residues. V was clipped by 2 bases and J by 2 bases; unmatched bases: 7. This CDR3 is CASSFTGDPPGNTIYF. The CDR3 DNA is TGCGCCAGCAGCTTTACAGGGGACCCGCCTGGAAACACCATATATTTT. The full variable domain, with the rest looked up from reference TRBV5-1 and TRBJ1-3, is KAGVTQTPRYLIKTRGQQVTLSCSPISGHRSVSWYQQTPGQGLQFLFEYFSETQRNKGNFPGRFSGRQFSNSRSEMNVSTLELGDSALYLCASSFTGDPPGNTIYFGEGSWLTVV.

The CDR3: CASSFEVSTEAFF. CDR3 in DNA: TGTGCCAGCAGTTTTGAGGTGAGCACTGAAGCTTTCTTT. The V call is TRBV28, the J call TRBJ1-1; D unresolved. Germline CDR1 reads MDHEN; CDR2 reads SYDVKM. The CDR3 is 13 residues long. Trimming took off 3 bases at V and 4 bases at J, with 9 bases between the two ends. Together with reference TRBV28 and TRBJ1-1, the CDR3 gives the full variable domain: DVKVTQSSRYLVKRTGEKVFLECVQDMDHENMFWYRQDPGLGLRLIYFSYDVKMKEKGDIPEGYSVSREKKERFSLILESASTNQTSMYLCASSFEVSTEAFFGQGTRLTVV.

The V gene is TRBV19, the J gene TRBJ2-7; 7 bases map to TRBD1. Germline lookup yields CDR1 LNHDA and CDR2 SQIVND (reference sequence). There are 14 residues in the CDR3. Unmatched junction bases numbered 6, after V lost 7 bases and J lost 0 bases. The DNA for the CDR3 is TGTGCCAGTAAATCCAGGGACAGCTCCTACGAGCAGTACTTC. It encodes CASKSRDSSYEQYF.

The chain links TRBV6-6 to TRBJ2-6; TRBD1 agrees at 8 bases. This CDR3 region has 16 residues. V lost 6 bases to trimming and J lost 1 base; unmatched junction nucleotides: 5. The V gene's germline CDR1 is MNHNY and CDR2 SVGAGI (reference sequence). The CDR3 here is CASRAGGPSGANVLTF. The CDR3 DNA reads TGTGCCAGCAGGGCAGGGGGCCCTTCTGGGGCCAACGTCCTGACTTTC.

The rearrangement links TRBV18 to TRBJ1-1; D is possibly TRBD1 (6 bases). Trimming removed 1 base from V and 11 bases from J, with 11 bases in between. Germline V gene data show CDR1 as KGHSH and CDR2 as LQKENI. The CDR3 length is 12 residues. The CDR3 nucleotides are TGTGCCAGCTCACCACAGGGGGATGACGCTTTCTTT. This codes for CASSPQGDDAFF.

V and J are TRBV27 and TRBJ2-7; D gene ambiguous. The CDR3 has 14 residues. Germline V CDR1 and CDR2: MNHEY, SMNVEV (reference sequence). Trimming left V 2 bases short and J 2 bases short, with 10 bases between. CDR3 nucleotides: TGTGCCAGCAGTTTAATAGCAGGAGCCTACGAGCAGTACTTC. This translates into CASSLIAGAYEQYF.

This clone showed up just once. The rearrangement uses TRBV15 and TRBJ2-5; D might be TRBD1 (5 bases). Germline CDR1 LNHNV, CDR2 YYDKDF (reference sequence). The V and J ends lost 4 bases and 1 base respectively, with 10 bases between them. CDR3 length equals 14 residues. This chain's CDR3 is CATSINRFQETQYF. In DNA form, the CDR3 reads TGTGCCACCAGCATCAACAGGTTCCAAGAGACCCAGTACTTC.

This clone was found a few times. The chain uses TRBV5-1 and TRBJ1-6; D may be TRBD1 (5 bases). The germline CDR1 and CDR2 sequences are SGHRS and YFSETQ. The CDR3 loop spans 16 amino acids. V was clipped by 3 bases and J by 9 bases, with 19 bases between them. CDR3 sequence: CASSWGLPEDGSPLHF. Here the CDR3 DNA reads TGCGCCAGCAGCTGGGGCCTGCCTGAAGACGGTTCACCCCTCCACTTT. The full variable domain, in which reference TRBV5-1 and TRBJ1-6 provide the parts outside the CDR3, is KAGVTQTPRYLIKTRGQQVTLSCSPISGHRSVSWYQQTPGQGLQFLFEYFSETQRNKGNFPGRFSGRQFSNSRSEMNVSTLELGDSALYLCASSWGLPEDGSPLHFGNGTRLTVT.

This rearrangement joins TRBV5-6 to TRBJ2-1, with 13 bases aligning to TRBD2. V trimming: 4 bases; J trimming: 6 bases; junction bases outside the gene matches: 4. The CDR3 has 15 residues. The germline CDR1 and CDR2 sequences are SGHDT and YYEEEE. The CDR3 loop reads CASSLLAGGRNEQFF. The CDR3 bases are TGTGCCAGCAGCCTACTAGCGGGGGGGCGCAATGAGCAGTTCTTC.

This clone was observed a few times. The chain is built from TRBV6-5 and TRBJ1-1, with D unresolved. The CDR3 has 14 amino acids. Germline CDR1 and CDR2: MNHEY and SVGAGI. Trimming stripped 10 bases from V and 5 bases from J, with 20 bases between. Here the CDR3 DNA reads TGTGCCACAAGAACCCCAACATCGGGGACTGAAGCTTTCTTT. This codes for CATRTPTSGTEAFF.

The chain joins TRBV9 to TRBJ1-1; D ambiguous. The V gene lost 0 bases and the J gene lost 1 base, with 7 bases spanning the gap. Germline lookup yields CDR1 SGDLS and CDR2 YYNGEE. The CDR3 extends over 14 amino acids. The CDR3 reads CASSVGMANTEAFF. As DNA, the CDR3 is TGTGCCAGCAGCGTAGGCATGGCGAACACTGAAGCTTTCTTT.

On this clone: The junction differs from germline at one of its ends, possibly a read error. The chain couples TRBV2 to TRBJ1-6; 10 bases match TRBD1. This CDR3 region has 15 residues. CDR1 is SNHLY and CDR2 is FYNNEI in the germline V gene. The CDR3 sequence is CAGRPGQGKNSPLHF. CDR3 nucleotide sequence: TGTGCCGGCAGACCGGGACAGGGGAAAAATTCACCCCTCCACTTT.

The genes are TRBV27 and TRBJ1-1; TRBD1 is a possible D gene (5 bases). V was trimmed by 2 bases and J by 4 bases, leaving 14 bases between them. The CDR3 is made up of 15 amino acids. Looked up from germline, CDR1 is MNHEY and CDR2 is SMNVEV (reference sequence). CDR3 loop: CASSLVSAGGTEAFF. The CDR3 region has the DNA TGTGCCAGCAGTTTAGTATCGGCGGGGGGCACTGAAGCTTTCTTT.

The CDR3 region has the DNA TGCGCCAGCAGCTTGGGGGCGGGAACTAATGAAAAACTGTTTTTT. Translating gives CASSLGAGTNEKLFF. The chain has TRBV5-1 and TRBJ1-4; D not certain. CDR1 and CDR2 from the germline V gene are SGHRS and YFSETQ. V shed 0 bases and J shed 1 base, with 7 bases lying between them. There are 15 residues in the CDR3.

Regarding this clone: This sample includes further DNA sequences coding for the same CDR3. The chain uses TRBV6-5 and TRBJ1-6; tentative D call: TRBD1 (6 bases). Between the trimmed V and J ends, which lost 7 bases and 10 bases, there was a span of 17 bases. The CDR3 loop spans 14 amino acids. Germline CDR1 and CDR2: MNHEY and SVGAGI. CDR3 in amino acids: CASTPTGGRSPLHF. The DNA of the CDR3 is TGTGCCAGCACCCCAACGGGGGGCCGCTCACCCCTCCACTTT.

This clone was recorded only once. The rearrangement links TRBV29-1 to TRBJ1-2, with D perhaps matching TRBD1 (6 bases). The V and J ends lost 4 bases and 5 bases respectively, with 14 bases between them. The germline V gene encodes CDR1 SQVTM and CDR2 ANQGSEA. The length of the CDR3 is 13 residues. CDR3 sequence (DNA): TGCAGCGTTGGGGGGCCAGGGATGTATGGCTACACCTTC. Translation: CSVGGPGMYGYTF. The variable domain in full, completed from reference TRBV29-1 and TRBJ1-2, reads SAVISQKPSRDICQRGTSLTIQCQVDSQVTMMFWYRQQPGQSLTLIATANQGSEATYESGFVIDKFPISRPNLTFSTLTVSNMSPEDSSIYLCSVGGPGMYGYTFGSGTRLTVV.

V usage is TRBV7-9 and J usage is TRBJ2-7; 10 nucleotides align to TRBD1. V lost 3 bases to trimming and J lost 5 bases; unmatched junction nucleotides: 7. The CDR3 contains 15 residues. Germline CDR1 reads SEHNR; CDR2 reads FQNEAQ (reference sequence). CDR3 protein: CASSFPGQGINEQYF. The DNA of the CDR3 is TGTGCCAGCAGCTTCCCGGGACAGGGGATCAACGAGCAGTACTTC. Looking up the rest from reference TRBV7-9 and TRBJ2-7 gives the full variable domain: DTGVSQNPRHKITKRGQNVTFRCDPISEHNRLYWYRQTLGQGPEFLTYFQNEAQLEKSRLLSDRFSAERPKGSFSTLEIQRTEQGDSAMYLCASSFPGQGINEQYFGPGTRLTVT.

The CDR3 reads CASSGGTDYGYTF. The DNA for the CDR3 is TGTGCCAGCTCAGGGGGTACAGACTATGGCTACACCTTC. The chain combines TRBV18 with TRBJ1-2, with D maybe TRBD1 (5 bases). V was pared by 5 bases and J by 3 bases, with 10 bases between. The CDR3 is 13 amino acids. Germline CDR1 and CDR2: KGHSH and LQKENI.

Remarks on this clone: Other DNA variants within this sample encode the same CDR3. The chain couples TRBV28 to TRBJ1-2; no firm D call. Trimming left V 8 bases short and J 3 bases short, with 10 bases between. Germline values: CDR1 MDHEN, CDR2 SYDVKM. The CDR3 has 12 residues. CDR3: CASAVGYYGYTF. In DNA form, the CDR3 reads TGTGCCAGCGCTGTGGGCTACTATGGCTACACCTTC.